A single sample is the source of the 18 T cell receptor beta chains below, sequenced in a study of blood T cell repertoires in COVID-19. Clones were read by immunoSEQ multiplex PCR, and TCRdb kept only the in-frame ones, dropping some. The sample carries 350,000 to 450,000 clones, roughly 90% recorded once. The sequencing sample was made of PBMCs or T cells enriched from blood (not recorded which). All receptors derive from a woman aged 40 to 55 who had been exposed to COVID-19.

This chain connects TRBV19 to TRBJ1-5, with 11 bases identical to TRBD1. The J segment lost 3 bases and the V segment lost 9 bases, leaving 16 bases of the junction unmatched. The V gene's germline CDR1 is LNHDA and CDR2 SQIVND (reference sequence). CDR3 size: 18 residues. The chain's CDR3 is CASKRLGAGQGVNQPQHF. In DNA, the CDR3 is TGTGCCAGCAAACGCTTGGGGGCGGGACAGGGGGTCAATCAGCCCCAGCATTTT.

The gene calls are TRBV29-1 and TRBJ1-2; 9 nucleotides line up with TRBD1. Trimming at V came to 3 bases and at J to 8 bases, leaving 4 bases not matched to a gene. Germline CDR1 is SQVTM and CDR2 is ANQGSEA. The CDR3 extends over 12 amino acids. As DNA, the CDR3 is TGCAGCGTTGAGGGACAGGGCTGGGGCTACACCTTC. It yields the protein CSVEGQGWGYTF.

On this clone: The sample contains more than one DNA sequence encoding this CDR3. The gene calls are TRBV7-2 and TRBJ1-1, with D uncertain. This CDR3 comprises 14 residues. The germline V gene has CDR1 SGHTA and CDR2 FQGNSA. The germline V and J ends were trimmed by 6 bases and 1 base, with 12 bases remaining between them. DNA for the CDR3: TGTGCCAGCAGTCAAGGTCGGGGGAACACTGAAGCTTTCTTT. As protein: CASSQGRGNTEAFF.

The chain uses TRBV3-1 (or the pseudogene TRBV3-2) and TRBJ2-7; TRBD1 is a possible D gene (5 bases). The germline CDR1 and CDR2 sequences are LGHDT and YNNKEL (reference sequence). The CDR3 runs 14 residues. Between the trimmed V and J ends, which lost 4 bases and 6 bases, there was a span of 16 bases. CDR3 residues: CASSPLQGSGEQYF. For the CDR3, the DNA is TGTGCCAGCAGCCCTCTGCAGGGTTCTGGCGAGCAGTACTTC.

The CDR3 DNA follows: TGTGCCAGCTCACCAAGCACCTACGAGCAGTACTTC. Its translation: CASSPSTYEQYF. The chain employs TRBV18 and TRBJ2-7; D unclear. Trimming removed 2 bases from V and 2 bases from J, with 4 bases in between. There are 12 residues in the CDR3. Germline CDR1 KGHSH, CDR2 LQKENI.

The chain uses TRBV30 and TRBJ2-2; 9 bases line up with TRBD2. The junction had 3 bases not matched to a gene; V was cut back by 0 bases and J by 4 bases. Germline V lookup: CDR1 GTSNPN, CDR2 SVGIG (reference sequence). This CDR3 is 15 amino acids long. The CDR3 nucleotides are TGTGCCTGGAGTGTAAAAGCGGGGGGCACCGGGGAGCTGTTTTTT. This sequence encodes CAWSVKAGGTGELFF.

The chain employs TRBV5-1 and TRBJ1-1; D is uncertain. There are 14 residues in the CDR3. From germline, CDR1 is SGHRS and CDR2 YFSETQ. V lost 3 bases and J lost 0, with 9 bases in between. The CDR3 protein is CASSSDTVNTEAFF. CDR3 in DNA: TGCGCCAGCAGCTCAGACACCGTGAACACTGAAGCTTTCTTT. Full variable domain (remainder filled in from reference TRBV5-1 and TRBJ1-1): KAGVTQTPRYLIKTRGQQVTLSCSPISGHRSVSWYQQTPGQGLQFLFEYFSETQRNKGNFPGRFSGRQFSNSRSEMNVSTLELGDSALYLCASSSDTVNTEAFFGQGTRLTVV.

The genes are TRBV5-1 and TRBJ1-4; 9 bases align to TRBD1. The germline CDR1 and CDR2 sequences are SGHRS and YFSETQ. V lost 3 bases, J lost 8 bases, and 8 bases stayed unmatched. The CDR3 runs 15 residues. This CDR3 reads CASSSTGQGIEKLFF. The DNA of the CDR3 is TGCGCCAGCAGCTCGACGGGACAGGGAATCGAAAAACTGTTTTTT.

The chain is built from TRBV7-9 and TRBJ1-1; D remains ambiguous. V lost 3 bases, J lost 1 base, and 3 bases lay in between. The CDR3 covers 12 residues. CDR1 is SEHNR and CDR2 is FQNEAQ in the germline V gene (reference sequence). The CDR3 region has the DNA TGTGCCAGCAGCTTCTCGAACACTGAAGCTTTCTTT. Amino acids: CASSFSNTEAFF. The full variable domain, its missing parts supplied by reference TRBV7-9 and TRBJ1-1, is DTGVSQNPRHKITKRGQNVTFRCDPISEHNRLYWYRQTLGQGPEFLTYFQNEAQLEKSRLLSDRFSAERPKGSFSTLEIQRTEQGDSAMYLCASSFSNTEAFFGQGTRLTVV.

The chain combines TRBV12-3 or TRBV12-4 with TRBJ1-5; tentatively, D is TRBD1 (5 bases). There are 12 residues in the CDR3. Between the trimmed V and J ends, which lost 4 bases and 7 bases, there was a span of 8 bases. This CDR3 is CASSSGEQPQHF. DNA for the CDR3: TGTGCCAGCAGTTCGGGGGAACAGCCCCAGCATTTT.

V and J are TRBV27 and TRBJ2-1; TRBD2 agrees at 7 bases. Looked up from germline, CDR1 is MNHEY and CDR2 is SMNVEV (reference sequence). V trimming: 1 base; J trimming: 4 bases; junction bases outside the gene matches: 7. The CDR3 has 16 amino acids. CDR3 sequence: CASSLWGGVRYNEQFF. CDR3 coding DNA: TGTGCCAGCAGTTTATGGGGGGGAGTGAGGTACAATGAGCAGTTCTTC.

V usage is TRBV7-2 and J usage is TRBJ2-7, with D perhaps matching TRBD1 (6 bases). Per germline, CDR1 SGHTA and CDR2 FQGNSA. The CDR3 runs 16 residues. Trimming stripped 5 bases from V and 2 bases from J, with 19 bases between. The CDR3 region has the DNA TGTGCCAGCAGCCCCCGTACAGGGACCACCACCTACGAGCAGTACTTC. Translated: CASSPRTGTTTYEQYF.

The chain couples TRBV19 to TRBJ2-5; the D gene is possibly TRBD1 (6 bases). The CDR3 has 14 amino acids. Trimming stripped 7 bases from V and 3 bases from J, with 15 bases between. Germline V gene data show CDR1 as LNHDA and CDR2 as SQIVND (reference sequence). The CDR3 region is CASNQRGKEETQYF. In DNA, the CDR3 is TGTGCCAGTAACCAGAGGGGGAAGGAAGAGACCCAGTACTTC. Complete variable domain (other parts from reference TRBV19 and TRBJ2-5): DGGITQSPKYLFRKEGQNVTLSCEQNLNHDAMYWYRQDPGQGLRLIYYSQIVNDFQKGDIAEGYSVSREKKESFPLTVTSAQKNPTAFYLCASNQRGKEETQYFGPGTRLLVL.

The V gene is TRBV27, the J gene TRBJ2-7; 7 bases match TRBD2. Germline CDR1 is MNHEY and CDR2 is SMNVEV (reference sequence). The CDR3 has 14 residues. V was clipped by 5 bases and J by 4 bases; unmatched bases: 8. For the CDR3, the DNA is TGTGCCAGCAGTACCGGGACTAACGCGTACGAGCAGTACTTC. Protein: CASSTGTNAYEQYF.

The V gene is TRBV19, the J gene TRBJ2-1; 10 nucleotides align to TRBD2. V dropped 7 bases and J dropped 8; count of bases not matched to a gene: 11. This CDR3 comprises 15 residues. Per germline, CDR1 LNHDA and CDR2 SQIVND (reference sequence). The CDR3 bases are TGTGCCAGTACCGATGGTAGCGGGGGGTTCGATGAGCAGTTCTTC. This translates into CASTDGSGGFDEQFF. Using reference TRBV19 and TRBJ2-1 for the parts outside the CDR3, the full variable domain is DGGITQSPKYLFRKEGQNVTLSCEQNLNHDAMYWYRQDPGQGLRLIYYSQIVNDFQKGDIAEGYSVSREKKESFPLTVTSAQKNPTAFYLCASTDGSGGFDEQFFGPGTRLTVL.

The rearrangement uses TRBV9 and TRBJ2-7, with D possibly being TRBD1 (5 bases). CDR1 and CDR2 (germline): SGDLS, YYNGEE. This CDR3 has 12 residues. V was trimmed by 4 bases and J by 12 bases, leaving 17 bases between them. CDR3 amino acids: CASSFEDTAMYF. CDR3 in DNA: TGTGCCAGCAGCTTCGAGGACACGGCCATGTACTTC.

The DNA for the CDR3 is TGTGCCAGCAGCTTCCTAGAGTTGACAGGGAACTATGGCTACACCTTC. Encoded protein: CASSFLELTGNYGYTF. The rearrangement links TRBV5-5 to TRBJ1-2, with 7 positions matching TRBD1. The V segment lost 2 bases and the J segment 2 bases; nucleotides outside the gene matches: 9. Per germline, CDR1 SGHKS and CDR2 YYEKEE (reference sequence). There are 16 residues in the CDR3.

CDR3 residues: CASSPTGAYGYTF. CDR3 nucleotide sequence: TGTGCCAGCAGCCCGACAGGGGCCTATGGCTACACCTTC. This chain connects TRBV6-5 to TRBJ1-2; TRBD1 matches at 8 bases. The length of the CDR3 is 13 residues. Germline V gene lookup returns CDR1 MNHEY and CDR2 SVGAGI. J lost 4 bases, V lost 6 bases, and 4 bases had no gene match.